This T cell receptor beta chain emerged from a study of shared clonotypes between healthy human individuals. This CDR3 is built from 17 residues. V lost 5 bases, J lost 5 bases, and 13 bases stayed unmatched. Germline values: CDR1 MNHEY, CDR2 SMNVEV (reference sequence). Clones were read by immunoSEQ multiplex PCR, and TCRdb kept only the in-frame ones, dropping some. This table has 1.6 million or so clones, about 96% appearing once. The chain employs TRBV27 and TRBJ2-3, with 10 bases lining up with TRBD2. Sequencing input: naive CD4+ T cells sorted from blood. As to subset: CD45RA+ positively selected. The receptor was isolated from a man aged 30-40 years in good health. The CDR3 nucleotides read TGTGCCAGCAGTCGACCCCCTAGCGGGAGCGTGTTAGATACGCAGTATTTT. Its translation: CASSRPPSGSVLDTQYF.